This T cell receptor (beta chain) emerged from a study of blood T cell repertoires in COVID-19. Study background: Sample material is recorded as cDNA or gDNA derived from T cells, B-cell-depleted T cells, or PBMCs.

With 1 base clipped from V and 2 bases from J, the junction kept 7 bases outside the gene matches. This CDR3 has 16 amino acids. From germline, CDR1 is SGHTA and CDR2 FQGNSA. Patients at the Seattle site were enrolled during active infection and followed longitudinally. As processed by the authors: Reference gene primer amplification in the assay estimated nucleated cell counts. Sequencing was performed with immunoSEQ multiplex PCR; in TCRdb, only in-frame clones are kept and a portion is missing. The DNA was the basis for D and trimming; V, J and clone size are from that table. The data contain 350,000 to 400,000 clones, 80% to 90% of them singletons.

The source is a woman aged 55-70 years with COVID-19, enrolled during active disease. Sequencing was performed on peripheral blood. The chain joins TRBV7-2 to TRBJ2-7; TRBD2 matches 8 bases. CDR3 region: CASSLGGGGGTYEQYF. In DNA form, the CDR3 reads TGTGCCAGCAGCTTAGGAGGCGGCGGGGGGACCTACGAGCAGTACTTC.